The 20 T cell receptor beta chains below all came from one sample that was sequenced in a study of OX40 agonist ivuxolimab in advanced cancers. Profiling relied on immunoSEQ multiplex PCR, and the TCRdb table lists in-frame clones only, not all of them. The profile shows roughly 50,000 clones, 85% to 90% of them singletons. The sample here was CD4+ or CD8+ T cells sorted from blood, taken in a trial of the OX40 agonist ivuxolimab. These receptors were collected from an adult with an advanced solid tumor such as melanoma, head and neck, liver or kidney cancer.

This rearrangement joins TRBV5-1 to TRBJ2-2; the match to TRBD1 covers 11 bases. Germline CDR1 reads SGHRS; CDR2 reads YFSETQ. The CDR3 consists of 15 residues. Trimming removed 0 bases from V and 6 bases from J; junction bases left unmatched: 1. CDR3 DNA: TGCGCCAGCAGCTTGGTGGGACAGGGGGCCGGGGAGCTGTTTTTT. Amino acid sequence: CASSLVGQGAGELFF.

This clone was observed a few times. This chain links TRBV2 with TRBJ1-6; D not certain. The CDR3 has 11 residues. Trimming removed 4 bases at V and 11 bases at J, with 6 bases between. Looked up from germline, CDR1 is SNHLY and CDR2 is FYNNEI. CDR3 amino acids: CASSVKAPLHF. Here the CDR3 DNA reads TGTGCCAGCAGTGTGAAGGCACCCCTCCACTTT.

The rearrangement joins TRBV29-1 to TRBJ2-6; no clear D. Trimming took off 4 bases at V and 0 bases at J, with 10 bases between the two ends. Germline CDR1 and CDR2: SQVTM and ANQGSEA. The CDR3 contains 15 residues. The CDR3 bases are TGCAGCGTTGCTGTCAGCCGCTCTGGGGCCAACGTCCTGACTTTC. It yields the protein CSVAVSRSGANVLTF.

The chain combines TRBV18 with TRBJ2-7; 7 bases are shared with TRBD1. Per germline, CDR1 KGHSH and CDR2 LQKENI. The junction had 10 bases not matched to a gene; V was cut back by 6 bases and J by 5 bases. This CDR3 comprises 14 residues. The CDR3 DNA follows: TGTGCCAGCTCGGTTAGACAGGGAGCCAACGAGCAGTACTTC. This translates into CASSVRQGANEQYF. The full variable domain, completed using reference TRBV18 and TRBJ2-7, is NAGVMQNPRHLVRRRGQEARLRCSPMKGHSHVYWYRQLPEEGLKFMVYLQKENIIDESGMPKERFSAEFPKEGPSILRIQQVVRGDSAAYFCASSVRQGANEQYFGPGTRLTVT.

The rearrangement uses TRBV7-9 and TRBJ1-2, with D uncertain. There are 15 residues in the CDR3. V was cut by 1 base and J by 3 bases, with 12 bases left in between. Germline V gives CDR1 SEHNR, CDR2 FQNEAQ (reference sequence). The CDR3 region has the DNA TGTGCCAGCAGCTTAGGGCGCCGTGTGGACTATGGCTACACCTTC. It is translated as CASSLGRRVDYGYTF. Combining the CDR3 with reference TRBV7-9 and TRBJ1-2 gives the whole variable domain DTGVSQNPRHKITKRGQNVTFRCDPISEHNRLYWYRQTLGQGPEFLTYFQNEAQLEKSRLLSDRFSAERPKGSFSTLEIQRTEQGDSAMYLCASSLGRRVDYGYTFGSGTRLTVV.

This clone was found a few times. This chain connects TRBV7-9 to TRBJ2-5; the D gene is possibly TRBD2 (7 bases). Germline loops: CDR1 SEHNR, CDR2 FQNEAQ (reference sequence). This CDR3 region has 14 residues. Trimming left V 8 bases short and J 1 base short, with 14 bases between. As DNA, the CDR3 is TGTGCCAGCCGCTCGCGGGGGCCCCAAGAGACCCAGTACTTC. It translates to CASRSRGPQETQYF.

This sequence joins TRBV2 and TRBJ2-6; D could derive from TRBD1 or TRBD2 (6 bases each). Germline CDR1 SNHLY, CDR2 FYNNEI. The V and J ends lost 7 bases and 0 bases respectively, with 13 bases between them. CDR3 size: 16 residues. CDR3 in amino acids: CASTLQGLSGANVLTF. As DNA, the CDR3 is TGTGCCAGCACCCTACAGGGACTCTCTGGGGCCAACGTCCTGACTTTC.

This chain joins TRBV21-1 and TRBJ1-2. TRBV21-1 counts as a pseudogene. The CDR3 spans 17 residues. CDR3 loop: CASSKVALGREDYGYTF. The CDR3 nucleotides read TGTGCCAGCAGCAAAGTAGCGCTCGGCAGGGAGGACTATGGCTACACCTTC.

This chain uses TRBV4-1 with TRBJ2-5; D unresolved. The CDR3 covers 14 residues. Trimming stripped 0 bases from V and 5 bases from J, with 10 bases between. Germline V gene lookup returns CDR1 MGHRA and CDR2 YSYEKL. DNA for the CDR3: TGCGCCAGCAGCCAAGATCGGAACCGGGAGACCCAGTACTTC. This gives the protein CASSQDRNRETQYF.

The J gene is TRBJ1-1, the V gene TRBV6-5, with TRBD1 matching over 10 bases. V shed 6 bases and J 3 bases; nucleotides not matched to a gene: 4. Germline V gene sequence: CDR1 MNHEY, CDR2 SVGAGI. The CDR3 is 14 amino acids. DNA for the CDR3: TGTGCCAGCAGATCCGGGACAGGGGACACTGAAGCTTTCTTT. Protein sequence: CASRSGTGDTEAFF.

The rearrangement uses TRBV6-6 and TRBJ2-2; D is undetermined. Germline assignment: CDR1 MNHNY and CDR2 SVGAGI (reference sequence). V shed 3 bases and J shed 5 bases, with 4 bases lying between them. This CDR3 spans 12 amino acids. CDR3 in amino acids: CASSYSTGELFF. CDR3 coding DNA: TGTGCCAGCAGTTATTCAACCGGGGAGCTGTTTTTT.

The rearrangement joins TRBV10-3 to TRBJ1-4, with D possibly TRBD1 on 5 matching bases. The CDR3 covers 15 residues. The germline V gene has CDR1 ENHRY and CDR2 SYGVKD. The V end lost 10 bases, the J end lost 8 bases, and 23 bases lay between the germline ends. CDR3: CATGGPTQLREKLFF. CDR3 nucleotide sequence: TGTGCCACCGGGGGACCCACCCAACTAAGGGAAAAACTGTTTTTT.

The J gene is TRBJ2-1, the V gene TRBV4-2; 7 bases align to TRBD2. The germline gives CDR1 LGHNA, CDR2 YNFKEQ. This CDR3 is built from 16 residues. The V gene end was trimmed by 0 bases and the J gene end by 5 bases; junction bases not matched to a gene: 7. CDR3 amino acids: CASSQELRGTNNEQFF. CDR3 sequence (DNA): TGTGCCAGCAGCCAAGAATTGCGGGGGACGAACAATGAGCAGTTCTTC.

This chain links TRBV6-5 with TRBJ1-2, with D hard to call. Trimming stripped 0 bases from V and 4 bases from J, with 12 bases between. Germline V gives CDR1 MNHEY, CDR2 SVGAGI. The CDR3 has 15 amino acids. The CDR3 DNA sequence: TGTGCCAGCAGTTACTCTCCTTTAAGAGGCTATGGCTACACCTTC. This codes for CASSYSPLRGYGYTF.

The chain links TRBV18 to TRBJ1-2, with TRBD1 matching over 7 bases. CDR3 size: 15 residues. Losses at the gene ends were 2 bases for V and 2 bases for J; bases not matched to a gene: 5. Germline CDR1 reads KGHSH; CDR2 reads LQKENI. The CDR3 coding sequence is TGTGCCAGCTCACCAGGACAGGTTACCAACTATGGCTACACCTTC. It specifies CASSPGQVTNYGYTF.

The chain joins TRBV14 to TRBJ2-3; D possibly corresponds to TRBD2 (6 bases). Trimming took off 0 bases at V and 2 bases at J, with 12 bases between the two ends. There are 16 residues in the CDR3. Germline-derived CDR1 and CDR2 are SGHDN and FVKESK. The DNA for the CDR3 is TGTGCCAGCAGCCAAGAGGACTACTTATACACAGATACGCAGTATTTT. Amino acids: CASSQEDYLYTDTQYF.

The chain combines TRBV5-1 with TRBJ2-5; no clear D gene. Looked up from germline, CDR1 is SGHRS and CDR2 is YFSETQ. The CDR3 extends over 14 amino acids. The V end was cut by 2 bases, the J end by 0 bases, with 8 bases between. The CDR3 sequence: CASSFSGDQETQYF. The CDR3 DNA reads TGCGCCAGCAGCTTCTCAGGAGACCAAGAGACCCAGTACTTC.

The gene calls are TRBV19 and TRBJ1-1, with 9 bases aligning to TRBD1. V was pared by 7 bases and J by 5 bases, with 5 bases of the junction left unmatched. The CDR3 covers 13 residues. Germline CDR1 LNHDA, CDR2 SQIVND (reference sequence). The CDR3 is CASKDRGGTEAFF. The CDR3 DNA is TGTGCCAGTAAAGACAGGGGGGGGACTGAAGCTTTCTTT.

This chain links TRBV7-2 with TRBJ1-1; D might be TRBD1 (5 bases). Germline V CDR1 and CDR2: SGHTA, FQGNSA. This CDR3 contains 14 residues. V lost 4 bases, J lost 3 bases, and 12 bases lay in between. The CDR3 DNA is TGTGCCAGCAGCTCAAGGGTGGGGGACACTGAAGCTTTCTTT. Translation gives CASSSRVGDTEAFF.

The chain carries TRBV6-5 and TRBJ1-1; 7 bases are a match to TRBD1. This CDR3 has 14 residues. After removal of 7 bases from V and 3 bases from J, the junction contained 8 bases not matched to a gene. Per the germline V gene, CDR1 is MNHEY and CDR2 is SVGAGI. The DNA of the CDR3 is TGTGCCAGCAATTATGCAGGGGGGGACACTGAAGCTTTCTTT. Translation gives CASNYAGGDTEAFF.